Listed below are T cell receptor beta chains from one sample, sequenced in a study of regulatory T cells in long-lasting Graves disease. Each CDR3 protein is one row after TCRdb ran MiXCR on the multiplex PCR reads. The data show more than 350,000 distinct CDR3 sequences, around a fifth seen once. The sequencing here drew on peripheral blood mononuclear cells (PBMCs), taken when the disease was refractory, from a patient treated with antithyroid drugs. These receptors came from a female donor with Graves disease. Both conserved end residues are part of each CDR3. A D gene is named only where the DNA matches it firmly. A row's size may be missing; if present it is once, few, many or a size class.

CDR3 | DNA | J | size | V | D
CASSPGQRGYGYTF | TGTGCCAGTTCGCCGGGACAGCGGGGCTATGGCTACACCTTC | TRBJ1-2 | many | TRBV27 | TRBD1
CACRNTEAFF | TGTGCCTGCAGGAACACTGAAGCTTTCTTT | TRBJ1-1 | many | TRBV2 | NA
CASSSGFYTYEQYF | TGTGCCAGCAGCTCCGGGTTTTACACCTACGAGCAGTACTTC | TRBJ2-7 | many | TRBV12-3/TRBV12-4 | NA
CSVDLGSYEQYF | TGCAGCGTTGATCTAGGCAGCTACGAGCAGTACTTC | TRBJ2-7 | many | TRBV29-1 | NA
CASSSDSDGYTF | TGCGCCAGCAGCTCGGACAGCGACGGCTACACCTTC | TRBJ1-2 | many | TRBV5-1 | NA
CASSGITSGRRDNEQFF | TGTGCCAGCAGTGGGATTACTAGCGGGAGGAGGGACAATGAGCAGTTCTTC | TRBJ2-1 | few | TRBV27 | TRBD2
CATGGEGDTGELFF | TGTGCCACCGGGGGAGAAGGCGACACCGGGGAGCTGTTTTTT | TRBJ2-2 | NA | TRBV10-3 | NA
CASSGREPDPYEQYF | TGTGCCAGCAGTGGACGGGAGCCGGATCCCTACGAGCAGTACTTC | TRBJ2-7 | many | TRBV25-1 | NA
CASRLSFGYTF | TGTGCCAGCAGACTTAGCTTTGGCTACACCTTC | TRBJ1-2 | many | TRBV12-3/TRBV12-4 | NA
CASSSAWGSGANVLTF | TGTGCCAGCAGTTCCGCCTGGGGCTCTGGGGCCAACGTCCTGACTTTC | TRBJ2-6 | few | TRBV28 | NA
CASSLTVGQGGEQYF | TGTGCCAGCAGCTTAACTGTCGGACAGGGGGGAGAGCAGTACTTC | TRBJ2-7 | many | TRBV7-3 | TRBD1
CASSSLAGRVYEQYF | TGTGCCAGCAGTTCTCTAGCGGGAAGGGTTTACGAGCAGTACTTC | TRBJ2-7 | many | TRBV6-5 | TRBD2
CASSLGFGGLSRGPQYF | TGTGCCAGCAGCTTAGGTTTCGGCGGTCTGTCCCGGGGGCCCCAGTACTTC | TRBJ2-5 | few | TRBV7-3 | NA
CASSPAEGGGYTF | TGTGCCAGCAGTCCGGCAGAGGGGGGTGGCTACACCTTC | TRBJ1-2 | many | TRBV28 | NA
CASSYSVGTDTQYF | TGTGCCAGCAGTTACTCGGTAGGCACAGATACGCAGTATTTT | TRBJ2-3 | NA | TRBV6-6 | NA
CASNKDRGNQPRHF | TGTGCCAGCAACAAGGACAGGGGGAATCAGCCCCGGCATTTT | TRBJ1-5 | few | TRBV2 | TRBD1
CSVQTPGQGARAQYF | TGCAGCGTACAAACTCCCGGACAGGGGGCTAGAGCCCAGTACTTC | TRBJ2-5 | many | TRBV29-1 | TRBD1